This T cell receptor beta chain is drawn from a study of T cells after yellow fever vaccination. Across the study: Staining for CD3, CD45RA, CCR7 and CD95 enabled sorting of EM, EMRA, CM and Tscm memory subsets. Those fractions that held only low numbers of cells were prepared using the SMART-Seq v4 Ultra Low Input RNA kit.

CDR1 and CDR2 from the germline V gene are SGHAT and FQNNGV. The CDR3 consists of 12 residues. The V end lost 5 bases, the J end lost 4 bases, and 8 bases lay between the germline ends. General study results and limits: When the response was secondary, it was weaker but reached its peak faster, day 5 versus 15.

Using its own MiXCR run on the 5' RACE reads, TCRdb lists one record per CDR3 protein. The data hold 30,000 or so distinct CDR3 sequences, with 6.3% observed a single time. This clonotype occurred many times. Source: PBMCs, either bulk or a sorted T-cell subset (CD4+, CD8+, memory, or dextramer-sorted; not recorded which), taken on the day of the yellow fever booster vaccination. This receptor was taken from a young man who received the YFV17D yellow fever vaccine. The chain combines TRBV11-2 with TRBJ2-5; D might be TRBD2 (5 bases). The CDR3 spells CASSPEGETQYF. The CDR3 DNA reads TGTGCCAGCAGCCCCGAGGGAGAGACCCAGTACTTC.